The clone carrying this T cell receptor beta chain was picked up many times. Its antigen is unidentified. The sample originates from a study of early T cells in non-severe SARS-CoV-2 infection. Whole-study context: Alpha and beta chains were unpaired, from unsorted whole-blood bulk RNA. General observations from the study: VDJdb-based matching was biased toward anti-spike CD8 responses and missed private and CD4 specificities.

As part of library construction, unique molecular identifiers were attached to individual cDNA molecules. TCRdb redid the calling of the 5' RACE reads with MiXCR, one entry per CDR3 protein. This table has some 46,000 distinct CDR3 sequences, about a tenth appearing once. This TCR derives from an adult who was a healthcare worker with PCR-confirmed SARS-CoV-2 infection or an uninfected control (not recorded which). Sequencing was done on a sample of whole blood.

CDR3 coding DNA: TGCAGTGCTAGATTGGGACAGGAAATTGAAGCTTTCTTT. This codes for CSARLGQEIEAFF. The J gene is TRBJ1-1, the V gene TRBV20-1; TRBD1 matches at 8 bases. Looked up from germline, CDR1 is DFQATT and CDR2 is SNEGSKA (reference sequence). The V segment lost 2 bases and the J segment 7 bases; nucleotides outside the gene matches: 6. This CDR3 spans 13 amino acids.